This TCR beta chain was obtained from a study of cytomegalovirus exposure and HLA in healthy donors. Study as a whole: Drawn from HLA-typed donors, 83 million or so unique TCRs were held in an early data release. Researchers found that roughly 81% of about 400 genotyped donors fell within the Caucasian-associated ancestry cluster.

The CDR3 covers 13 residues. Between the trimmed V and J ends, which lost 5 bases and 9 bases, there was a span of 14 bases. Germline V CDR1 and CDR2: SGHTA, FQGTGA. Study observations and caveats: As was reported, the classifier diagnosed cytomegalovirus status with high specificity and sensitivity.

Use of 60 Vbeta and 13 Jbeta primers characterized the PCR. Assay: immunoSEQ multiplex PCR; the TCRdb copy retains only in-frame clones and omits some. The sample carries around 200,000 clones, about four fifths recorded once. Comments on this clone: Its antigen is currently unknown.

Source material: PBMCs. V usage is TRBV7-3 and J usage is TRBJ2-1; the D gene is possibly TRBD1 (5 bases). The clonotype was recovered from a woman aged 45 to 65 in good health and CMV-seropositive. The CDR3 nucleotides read TGTGCCAGCAGCGTTCTTGACAGTGGTGAGCAGTTCTTC. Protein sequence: CASSVLDSGEQFF.